The 13 T cell receptor beta chains in this list originate from one sample, sequenced in a study of blood T cell repertoires in COVID-19. Produced via immunoSEQ multiplex PCR; TCRdb's table is partial and in-frame only. The profile shows under 250,000 clones, 70% to 90% of them singletons. The sequenced sample consisted of PBMCs or T cells enriched from blood (not recorded which). These receptors were obtained from a man between 35 and 55 years old who had recovered from COVID-19.

V gene TRBV2 combines with J gene TRBJ2-4; no clear D gene. The V and J ends lost 8 bases and 6 bases respectively, with 5 bases between them. Germline V gene sequence: CDR1 SNHLY, CDR2 FYNNEI. This CDR3 region has 10 residues. The CDR3 spells CASSSNIQYF. DNA of the CDR3: TGTGCCAGCTCGTCAAACATTCAGTACTTC.

The rearrangement links TRBV4-1 to TRBJ2-4, with D unresolved. This CDR3 region has 16 residues. Germline V gene data show CDR1 as MGHRA and CDR2 as YSYEKL. With 1 base removed from V and 0 bases from J, the gap between germline ends came to 10 bases. For the CDR3, the DNA is TGCGCCAGCAGCCAAGGAACTTCCCTAGCCAAAAACATTCAGTACTTC. Its translation: CASSQGTSLAKNIQYF.

The chain employs TRBV10-3 and TRBJ2-3; possibly TRBD2 for D (6 bases). The germline gives CDR1 ENHRY, CDR2 SYGVKD. The CDR3 sequence is 14 residues long. The germline V and J ends were trimmed by 7 bases and 7 bases, with 18 bases remaining between them. CDR3 in DNA: TGTGCCATCACGGAGGGGAGGATGGAAAATACGCAGTATTTT. As protein: CAITEGRMENTQYF.

This chain uses TRBV2 with TRBJ1-4; tentatively, D is TRBD1 (6 bases). The CDR3 length is 13 residues. V lost 7 bases to trimming and J lost 7 bases, with 13 bases between them. CDR1 SNHLY and CDR2 FYNNEI come from the germline V gene. In DNA form, the CDR3 reads TGTGCCAGCAAATCAGGGGTTCTTGAAAAACTGTTTTTT. Translating gives CASKSGVLEKLFF.

This clone was recorded a few times. The chain is built from TRBV4-3 and TRBJ2-3; D gene uncertain. This CDR3 contains 15 residues. The ends were cut back, 0 bases at V and 4 bases at J, with 11 bases in the middle. Germline CDR1 LGHNA, CDR2 YSLEER. CDR3 in DNA: TGCGCCAGCAGCCAAGATAACTCTCGGGCAGATACGCAGTATTTT. The encoded protein is CASSQDNSRADTQYF.

The V call is TRBV5-1, the J call TRBJ2-2; a possible D gene is TRBD1 (6 bases). V lost 2 bases and J lost 3, with 11 bases in between. Germline loops: CDR1 SGHRS, CDR2 YFSETQ. CDR3 length equals 15 residues. CDR3 protein: CASSLAGADTGELFF. The DNA for the CDR3 is TGCGCCAGCAGCTTAGCAGGGGCGGACACCGGGGAGCTGTTTTTT. Together with reference TRBV5-1 and TRBJ2-2, the CDR3 gives the full variable domain: KAGVTQTPRYLIKTRGQQVTLSCSPISGHRSVSWYQQTPGQGLQFLFEYFSETQRNKGNFPGRFSGRQFSNSRSEMNVSTLELGDSALYLCASSLAGADTGELFFGEGSRLTVL.

V and J are TRBV9 and TRBJ2-5, with D maybe TRBD2 (5 bases). The germline gives CDR1 SGDLS, CDR2 YYNGEE. CDR3 length: 15 amino acids. Deletions cut 4 bases from V and 2 bases from J, with 15 bases between. The CDR3 here is CASSPLSSQQETQYF. The DNA for the CDR3 is TGTGCCAGCAGCCCCCTCTCTAGCCAGCAAGAGACCCAGTACTTC.

This clone appeared a few times. The chain joins TRBV7-9 to TRBJ1-1; 11 bases map to TRBD1. The junction had 1 base not matched to a gene; V was cut back by 4 bases and J by 0 bases. The germline gives CDR1 SEHNR, CDR2 FQNEAQ (reference sequence). This CDR3 is built from 15 residues. The CDR3 protein is CASSWGQGVNTEAFF. The CDR3 region has the DNA TGTGCCAGCAGCTGGGGACAGGGGGTGAACACTGAAGCTTTCTTT.

This clone was observed a handful of times. The chain has TRBV4-2 and TRBJ1-1; D might be TRBD1 (5 bases). Trimming removed 0 bases at V and 6 bases at J, with 11 bases between. Germline loops: CDR1 LGHNA, CDR2 YNFKEQ. The CDR3 length is 14 residues. As DNA, the CDR3 is TGTGCCAGCAGCCAAGAAGGGTCGGGGGCTGAAGCTTTCTTT. Translated: CASSQEGSGAEAFF.

This clone was detected a few times. CDR3 protein: CASTDRRQPQHF. The CDR3 region has the DNA TGTGCCAGCACCGACAGACGCCAGCCCCAGCATTTT. The genes are TRBV19 and TRBJ1-5, with D possibly matching TRBD1 (5 bases). Germline V gives CDR1 LNHDA, CDR2 SQIVND (reference sequence). The CDR3 extends over 12 amino acids. Deletions cut 9 bases from V and 7 bases from J, with 13 bases between.

This chain connects TRBV4-3 to TRBJ2-5; the D gene is possibly TRBD2 (6 bases). Trimming cost V 1 base and J 5 bases, with 14 bases left between them. This CDR3 is built from 15 residues. Germline V gives CDR1 LGHNA, CDR2 YSLEER. The CDR3 reads CASSQGGARGETQYF. CDR3 DNA: TGCGCCAGCAGCCAAGGTGGGGCCCGGGGGGAGACCCAGTACTTC.

The chain employs TRBV7-2 and TRBJ2-2; 7 nucleotides line up with TRBD1. Germline V CDR1 and CDR2: SGHTA, FQGNSA. The ends lost 5 bases at V and 5 bases at J; junction bases unmatched: 5. The CDR3 sequence is 14 residues long. CDR3 in DNA: TGTGCCAGCAGCGCAGTACAGGGGACCGGGGAGCTGTTTTTT. Protein sequence: CASSAVQGTGELFF.

This chain joins TRBV23-1 and TRBJ2-7, with 9 bases aligning to TRBD1. TRBV23-1 is flagged as an ORF with uncertain function. V gave up 6 bases and J gave up 0 bases; unmatched junction bases: 6. The CDR3 covers 15 residues. CDR3 loop: CASSSPGQGSYEQYF. Written as DNA, the CDR3 is TGCGCCAGCAGCTCACCGGGACAGGGCTCCTACGAGCAGTACTTC.